A single sample is the source of the 32 T cell receptor beta chains below, sequenced in a study of identical twins. From the 5' RACE reads, TCRdb called clonotypes with MiXCR, one entry per CDR3 protein. The sample holds fewer than 250,000 distinct CDR3 sequences, 7.5% seen once. The same data also contributed to another study, on yellow fever vaccine responses in identical twins.

Material for sequencing was CD8+ T cells sorted from blood. The source of these receptors is a woman between 18 and 29 years old in good health.

This chain links TRBV29-1 with TRBJ2-7, with D unclear. The CDR3 contains 11 residues. CDR1 and CDR2 from the germline V gene are SQVTM and ANQGSEA. Trimming shortened V by 0 bases and J by 4 bases, and 4 bases separated the two germline ends. DNA of the CDR3: TGCAGCGTTGAAGAGGGGTACGAGCAGTACGTC. Translating gives CSVEEGYEQYV.

The chain is built from TRBV28 and TRBJ2-5; unclear D gene. The J call may be in error: the DNA end matches TRBJ2-1 better. In germline, CDR1 is MDHEN, CDR2 SYDVKM. This CDR3 is built from 16 residues. CDR3 region: CASSLSPRAGQETQFF. The CDR3 nucleotides read TGTGCCAGCAGTTTATCCCCCCGGGCCGGCCAAGAGACCCAGTTCTTC.

This clonotype was detected a few times. The chain couples TRBV7-6 to TRBJ1-4; the D gene is possibly TRBD1 (5 bases). The CDR3 sequence is 14 residues long. Germline-derived CDR1 and CDR2 are SGHVS and FNYEAQ. The V gene lost 8 bases and the J gene lost 8 bases, with 18 bases spanning the gap. The CDR3 reads CASGAWANGEKLFF. The DNA for the CDR3 is TGTGCCAGCGGGGCGTGGGCAAACGGCGAAAAACTGTTTTTT.

V is TRBV12-3 or TRBV12-4 and J is TRBJ2-1; no clear D. Between the trimmed V and J ends, which lost 6 bases and 0 bases, there was a span of 15 bases. The CDR3 length is 16 residues. In DNA form, the CDR3 reads TGTGCCAGCAGCGACTGGTTGATAAGCTCCTACAATGAGCAGTTCTTC. Translation: CASSDWLISSYNEQFF.

The chain carries TRBV6-2 or TRBV6-3 and TRBJ2-7, with 7 bases that match TRBD1. The CDR3 runs 13 residues. The germline CDR1 and CDR2 sequences are MNHEY and SVGEGT. Germline trimming cut 11 bases from V and 4 bases from J; bases unmatched to any gene: 11. In nucleotides, the CDR3 is TGTGCCTCAAGGCCCGGACAGGAGTACGAGCAGTACGTC. This encodes CASRPGQEYEQYV.

The V and J genes are TRBV6-1 and TRBJ2-7, with 8 bases lining up with TRBD1. The CDR3 sequence is 15 residues long. Germline V lookup: CDR1 MNHNS, CDR2 SASEGT. The ends lost 6 bases at V and 4 bases at J; junction bases unmatched: 11. CDR3 residues: CASRIHGQGKYEQYF. The CDR3 region has the DNA TGTGCCAGCAGAATACACGGACAGGGCAAGTACGAGCAGTACTTC.

This clonotype was seen many times. The genes are TRBV4-1 and TRBJ2-7; tentatively, D is TRBD1 (5 bases). The CDR3 is made up of 14 amino acids. Trimming took off 4 bases at V and 2 bases at J, with 12 bases between the two ends. Germline CDR1 MGHRA, CDR2 YSYEKL. Written as DNA, the CDR3 is TGCGCCAGCAGCCCAACTCCAGGGACCTACGAGCAGTACGTC. It codes for CASSPTPGTYEQYV.

This clonotype appeared a few times. The chain links TRBV7-9 to TRBJ2-7; 8 positions agree with TRBD1. Germline V CDR1 and CDR2: SEHNR, FQNEAQ (reference sequence). This CDR3 contains 14 residues. The trim removed 5 bases at V and 0 bases at J, leaving 3 bases unmatched. The DNA for the CDR3 is TGTGCCAGCAGCGGACAGGGATTCTCCTACGAGCAGTACTTC. It translates to CASSGQGFSYEQYF.

This clonotype was counted between two and nine times. The chain recombines TRBV7-9 with TRBJ2-7, with no clear D. Between the trimmed V and J ends, which lost 5 bases and 2 bases, there was a span of 13 bases. This CDR3 has 14 amino acids. Per germline, CDR1 SEHNR and CDR2 FQNEAQ (reference sequence). CDR3 nucleotides: TGTGCCAGCAGCCCGGTAGGGTCGGCCTACGAGCAGTACTTC. Its translation: CASSPVGSAYEQYF. The whole variable domain, filled in from reference TRBV7-9 and TRBJ2-7, reads DTGVSQNPRHKITKRGQNVTFRCDPISEHNRLYWYRQTLGQGPEFLTYFQNEAQLEKSRLLSDRFSAERPKGSFSTLEIQRTEQGDSAMYLCASSPVGSAYEQYFGPGTRLTVT.

This clonotype has just a few counts. The CDR3 loop is CASSLREQSYNNEQFF. The CDR3 DNA reads as TGTGCCAGCAGCTTGAGAGAACAAAGTTACAACAATGAGCAGTTCTTC. V and J are TRBV5-5 and TRBJ2-1; unclear D gene. CDR1 SGHKS and CDR2 YYEKEE come from the germline V gene (reference sequence). The CDR3 has 16 residues. Deletions cut 1 base from V and 5 bases from J, with 16 bases between.

This clonotype was observed many times. The chain employs TRBV5-1 and TRBJ2-1; D might be TRBD1 (6 bases). Germline V CDR1 and CDR2: SGHRS, YFSETQ. The CDR3 spans 16 residues. The ends were cut back, 4 bases at V and 2 bases at J, with 16 bases in the middle. The CDR3 coding sequence is TGCGCCAGCAGCGAACCAGACAGGCCTACCTACAATGAGCAGTTCTTC. Residues: CASSEPDRPTYNEQFF.

The chain uses TRBV20-1 and TRBJ2-1; D not resolved. Trimming removed 5 bases at V and 7 bases at J, with 6 bases between. The V gene's germline CDR1 is DFQATT and CDR2 SNEGSKA (reference sequence). This CDR3 has 10 amino acids. The CDR3 region is CSAPINEQFF. The DNA of the CDR3 is TGCAGTGCTCCGATTAATGAGCAGTTCTTC.

This clonotype has a count of ten or more. The chain carries TRBV12-3 or TRBV12-4 and TRBJ2-7; D call uncertain. Trimming removed 4 bases at V and 3 bases at J, with 10 bases between. The CDR3 is 13 amino acids. The CDR3 sequence is CASSSTRSYEQYF. CDR3 DNA: TGTGCCAGCAGTTCTACCCGTAGCTACGAGCAGTACTTC.

This clonotype was observed a few times. V gene TRBV11-2 combines with J gene TRBJ2-4; 7 bases are shared with TRBD2. The CDR3 is made up of 18 amino acids. The V gene's germline CDR1 is SGHAT and CDR2 FQNNGV. The junction had 18 bases not matched to a gene; V was cut back by 7 bases and J by 3 bases. In DNA form, the CDR3 reads TGTGCCAGCACCCCAGAAGGCTATTCGGGAGGCGTCAAAAACATTCAGTACTTC. Its protein product is CASTPEGYSGGVKNIQYF.

This clonotype was observed many times. CDR3 nucleotides: TGTGCCAGTAATACCGGGATCTCACCCCTCCACTTT. This sequence encodes CASNTGISPLHF. V gene TRBV27 combines with J gene TRBJ1-6; no clear D gene. The germline CDR1 and CDR2 sequences are MNHEY and SMNVEV (reference sequence). V was pared by 9 bases and J by 10 bases, with 13 bases between. CDR3 length equals 12 residues.

The chain uses TRBV5-1 and TRBJ2-1; 9 bases map to TRBD2. CDR3 size: 15 residues. The germline V gene encodes CDR1 SGHRS and CDR2 YFSETQ. V was pared by 4 bases and J by 3 bases, with 5 bases of the junction left unmatched. The CDR3 region is CASSPVAGVYNEQFF. The CDR3 DNA follows: TGCGCCAGCAGCCCTGTAGCGGGAGTCTACAATGAGCAGTTCTTC.

A few counts support this clonotype. The J gene is TRBJ2-2, the V gene TRBV29-1, with 10 bases identical to TRBD1. Trimming took 4 bases from V and 7 from J; bases not matched to a gene: 12. There are 16 residues in the CDR3. Per germline, CDR1 SQVTM and CDR2 ANQGSEA. The CDR3 DNA sequence: TGCAGCGTTGCCGGGGGACAGGGGAAGGAAGGCGGGGAGCTGTTTTTT. This gives the protein CSVAGGQGKEGGELFF.

The table lists this clonotype with a few counts. V is TRBV27 and J is TRBJ1-5; the D is unclear. V was clipped by 4 bases and J by 1 base, with 20 bases between them. The CDR3 contains 18 residues. Germline V gene data show CDR1 as MNHEY and CDR2 as SMNVEV (reference sequence). The CDR3 region has the DNA TGTGCCAGCAGTTCCCGGGCATCAAACGTTGGGAGCAATCAGCCCCAGCATTTT. This encodes CASSSRASNVGSNQPQHF.

This clonotype was counted a few times. The V and J genes are TRBV4-1 and TRBJ1-4; D is undetermined. CDR1 is MGHRA and CDR2 is YSYEKL in the germline V gene. This CDR3 spans 16 amino acids. V was trimmed by 1 base and J by 7 bases, leaving 16 bases between them. The CDR3 region has the DNA TGCGCCAGCAGCCAAGGCCCCCCGCTTTGGGGTGAAAAACTGTTTTTT. It yields the protein CASSQGPPLWGEKLFF.

The J gene is TRBJ2-3, the V gene TRBV7-2; D perhaps matches TRBD2 (6 bases). V was trimmed by 5 bases and J by 4 bases, leaving 13 bases between them. The CDR3 contains 14 residues. CDR1 is SGHTA and CDR2 is FQGNSA in the germline V gene. The CDR3 bases are TGTGCCAGCAGCCAGGACTATGGAGCAGATACGCAGTATTTT. Its protein is CASSQDYGADTQYF.

J is TRBJ2-5 and V is TRBV2, with 9 bases that match TRBD1. Germline CDR1 reads SNHLY; CDR2 reads FYNNEI. The CDR3 runs to 19 residues. The V segment lost 6 bases and the J segment 6 bases; nucleotides outside the gene matches: 23. The CDR3 sequence: CASREQGARFGWGGQTQYF. The CDR3 DNA is TGTGCCAGCAGGGAACAGGGGGCGCGTTTTGGTTGGGGCGGCCAGACCCAGTACTTC.

The rearrangement joins TRBV3-1 to TRBJ1-5; 8 nucleotides agree with TRBD1. CDR1 and CDR2 (germline): LGHDT, YNNKEL (reference sequence). This CDR3 comprises 17 residues. The V gene end was trimmed by 0 bases and the J gene end by 2 bases; junction bases not matched to a gene: 6. CDR3 coding DNA: TGTGCCAGCAGCCAAGATTTCCAGGGGGCGGGCAATCAGCCCCAGCATTTT. Translating it yields CASSQDFQGAGNQPQHF.

The CDR3 nucleotides are TGTGCCACCAGTGATTTAAGCCCGAACACCGGGGAGCTGTTTTTT. Protein: CATSDLSPNTGELFF. This sequence joins TRBV24-1 and TRBJ2-2; D is undetermined. The CDR3 length is 15 residues. V lost 1 base to trimming and J lost 0 bases, with 5 bases between them. Germline V lookup: CDR1 KGHDR, CDR2 SFDVKD.

The sample holds a few counts of this clonotype. The chain has TRBV12-3 or TRBV12-4 and TRBJ2-2, with 9 bases matching TRBD1. CDR3 length: 20 residues. The V segment lost 3 bases and the J segment 2 bases; nucleotides outside the gene matches: 16. CDR3 coding DNA: TGTGCCAGCAGTTTTTTCGGGACAGGGTTAAGACTAGGTAACACCGGGGAGCTGTTTTTT. It specifies CASSFFGTGLRLGNTGELFF.

Many counts were recorded for this clonotype. The chain uses TRBV7-8 and TRBJ2-7, with 16 bases fitting TRBD2. The germline V gene encodes CDR1 SGHVS and CDR2 FQNEAQ. With V trimmed by 5 bases and J by 2 bases, 3 bases remained unmatched. The CDR3 totals 16 residues. The CDR3 loop is CASSAGTSGRAYEQYF. The CDR3 coding sequence is TGTGCCAGCAGCGCTGGGACTAGCGGGAGGGCCTACGAGCAGTACTTC.

This clonotype occurred a few times. V usage is TRBV24-1 and J usage is TRBJ2-7; perhaps TRBD1 as D (6 bases). Trimming took 8 bases from V and 6 from J, leaving 16 bases between them. Germline loops: CDR1 KGHDR, CDR2 SFDVKD. This CDR3 is built from 13 residues. CDR3 region: CATMVGEGGEQYF. The CDR3 DNA sequence: TGTGCCACCATGGTAGGGGAAGGGGGCGAGCAGTACTTC.

The genes are TRBV13 and TRBJ2-2; 8 bases map to TRBD1. Germline lookup yields CDR1 PRHDT and CDR2 FYEKMQ (reference sequence). V dropped 4 bases and J dropped 6; count of bases not matched to a gene: 7. The CDR3 is 15 amino acids. CDR3 in DNA: TGTGCCAGCAGCTCCGCAGGGGGCTTTTCCGGGGAGCTGTTTTTT. Encoded protein: CASSSAGGFSGELFF.

This clonotype was seen only a few times. CDR3 residues: CASSPPTQGETQYF. CDR3 sequence (DNA): TGTGCCAGCAGTCCCCCGACCCAAGGGGAGACCCAGTACTTC. J is TRBJ2-5 and V is TRBV28; D unresolved. The V and J ends lost 5 bases and 5 bases respectively, with 15 bases between them. The V gene's germline CDR1 is MDHEN and CDR2 SYDVKM. The CDR3 runs 14 residues.

The V gene is TRBV6-5, the J gene TRBJ2-5, with no clear D. Germline V lookup: CDR1 MNHEY, CDR2 SVGAGI. Deletions cut 2 bases from V and 1 base from J, with 8 bases between. The CDR3 extends over 14 amino acids. Here the CDR3 reads CASSYTRAQETQYF. In DNA, the CDR3 is TGTGCCAGCAGTTACACCCGAGCCCAAGAGACCCAGTACTTC.

This clonotype was found many times. This rearrangement joins TRBV3-1 to TRBJ2-7; either TRBD1 or TRBD2 may supply D (5 bases each). There are 13 residues in the CDR3. The germline V gene encodes CDR1 LGHDT and CDR2 YNNKEL (reference sequence). Deletions cut 4 bases from V and 4 bases from J, with 11 bases between. The CDR3 region has the DNA TGTGCCAGCAGCCCGACCGGGGCTTACGAGCAGTACTTC. Its translation is CASSPTGAYEQYF.

This clonotype was detected a few times. This chain connects TRBV13 to TRBJ2-1; D may be TRBD2 (7 bases). CDR1 and CDR2 (germline): PRHDT, FYEKMQ (reference sequence). V lost 5 bases, J lost 4 bases, and 18 bases lay in between. The CDR3 sequence is 16 residues long. CDR3 DNA sequence: TGTGCCAGCAGCCCCCGAGGGGGGGTAGGGTACAATGAGCAGTTCTTC. Protein: CASSPRGGVGYNEQFF.

This clonotype was counted at least ten times. This chain uses TRBV3-1 with TRBJ2-1; 8 bases align to TRBD2. CDR1 is LGHDT and CDR2 is YNNKEL in the germline V gene (reference sequence). There are 17 residues in the CDR3. The ends lost 1 base at V and 10 bases at J; junction bases unmatched: 15. As DNA, the CDR3 is TGTGCCAGCAGCCAAGGCGTTGATTGGCGGGGGGCCGACGAGCAGTTCTTC. As protein: CASSQGVDWRGADEQFF.